The present entry profiles one T cell receptor (beta chain) with its context. Its specificity is not known. This CDR3 is built from 17 residues. CDR1 MDHEN and CDR2 SYDVKM come from the germline V gene. Germline trimming cut 5 bases from V and 4 bases from J; bases unmatched to any gene: 16. This specimen belongs to a study of early stage breast cancer tumors. Study context: ER+/PR+/HER2- status applied to twelve of 16 invasive breast tumors. Invasive lobular carcinomas made up about 35% of the 12 ER+/PR+/HER2- tumors. Average read coverage per sample was 7.5 to 10-fold. General observations from the study: Commonly generated sequences made up most enriched TCRB sequences shared between patients.

Sequenced by immunoSEQ multiplex PCR; TCRdb stores in-frame clones only, minus some. The data contain about 29,000 clones, almost 85% of them singletons. Sequenced input: blood. This TCR was sampled from a person in their fifties with breast cancer. The chain combines TRBV28 with TRBJ1-2; the match to TRBD1 covers 7 bases. CDR3 DNA: TGTGCCAGCAGTACTCTCATAGGGGACAGCTTTCCCTATGGCTACACCTTC. It is translated as CASSTLIGDSFPYGYTF.